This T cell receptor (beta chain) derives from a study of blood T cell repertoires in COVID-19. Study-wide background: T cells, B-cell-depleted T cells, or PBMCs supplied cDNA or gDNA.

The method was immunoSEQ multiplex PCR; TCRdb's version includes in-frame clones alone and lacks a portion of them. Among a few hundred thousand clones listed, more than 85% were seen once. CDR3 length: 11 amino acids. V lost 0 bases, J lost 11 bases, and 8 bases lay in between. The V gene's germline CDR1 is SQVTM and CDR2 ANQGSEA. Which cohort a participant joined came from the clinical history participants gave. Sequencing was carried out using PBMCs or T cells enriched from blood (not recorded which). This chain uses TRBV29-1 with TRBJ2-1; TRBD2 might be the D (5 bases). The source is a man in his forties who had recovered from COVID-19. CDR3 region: CSVEEDFQQFF. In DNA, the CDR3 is TGCAGCGTTGAAGAGGACTTTCAGCAGTTCTTC.